What follows are 15 T cell receptor beta chains derived from one specimen sequenced in a study of cytotoxic CD8 clonotypes in ibrutinib-treated CLL. Clones were sequenced by immunoSEQ multiplex PCR, and TCRdb holds only the in-frame ones, with some missing. The sample shows tens of thousands of clones, 65% to 75% of them seen only once. This material consisted of PBMCs, taken after 24 months of ibrutinib treatment. The receptors derive from a human donor with chronic lymphocytic leukemia.

This clone has a handful of counts. The same CDR3 also results from other DNA sequences found in this sample. The rearrangement joins TRBV15 to TRBJ2-4; 9 bases align to TRBD2. The CDR3 loop spans 15 amino acids. V lost 4 bases, J lost 1 base, and 2 bases stayed unmatched. Germline lookup yields CDR1 LNHNV and CDR2 YYDKDF (reference sequence). The CDR3 nucleotides read TGTGCCACCAGCATAAGCGGGGGGGCCAAAAACATTCAGTACTTC. Translation gives CATSISGGAKNIQYF.

This chain connects TRBV29-1 to TRBJ2-7; possibly TRBD2 for D (5 bases). V dropped 1 base and J dropped 3 bases, with 10 bases sitting between them. The CDR3 is 13 residues long. Per the germline V gene, CDR1 is SQVTM and CDR2 is ANQGSEA. The CDR3 spells CSVEGGQVYEQYF. Here the CDR3 DNA reads TGCAGCGTTGAAGGAGGGCAGGTCTACGAGCAGTACTTC.

CDR3 coding DNA: TGTGCCAGCAGCGTAGTGGGGGATGAGCAGTTCTTC. Its protein product is CASSVVGDEQFF. The chain uses TRBV9 and TRBJ2-1; D is perhaps TRBD1 or TRBD2 (5 bases each). V dropped 0 bases and J dropped 8 bases, with 6 bases sitting between them. Germline V gene lookup returns CDR1 SGDLS and CDR2 YYNGEE. This CDR3 contains 12 residues.

The count of this clone is one. CDR3 sequence: CAISELSYNEQFF. The CDR3 DNA follows: TGTGCCATCTCCGAATTGTCCTACAATGAGCAGTTCTTC. This chain joins TRBV10-3 and TRBJ2-1; D gene ambiguous. The CDR3 spans 13 residues. From germline, CDR1 is ENHRY and CDR2 SYGVKD. Trimming shortened V by 8 bases and J by 1 base, and 9 bases separated the two germline ends.

The J gene is TRBJ1-2, the V gene TRBV27; D remains unclear. CDR3 length equals 13 residues. Germline assignment: CDR1 MNHEY and CDR2 SMNVEV (reference sequence). Between the trimmed V and J ends, which lost 6 bases and 2 bases, there was a span of 10 bases. CDR3 bases: TGTGCCAGCAGCCCTGGGCAGAACTATGGCTACACCTTC. This encodes CASSPGQNYGYTF.

The gene calls are TRBV18 and TRBJ1-6; D unresolved. The CDR3 loop spans 15 amino acids. From germline, CDR1 is KGHSH and CDR2 LQKENI. Trimming stripped 0 bases from V and 14 bases from J, with 17 bases between. CDR3 protein: CASSPPSGRLAALHF. CDR3 bases: TGTGCCAGCTCACCACCGTCGGGCAGGTTGGCGGCCCTCCACTTT. Full variable domain (remainder filled in from reference TRBV18 and TRBJ1-6): NAGVMQNPRHLVRRRGQEARLRCSPMKGHSHVYWYRQLPEEGLKFMVYLQKENIIDESGMPKERFSAEFPKEGPSILRIQQVVRGDSAAYFCASSPPSGRLAALHFGNGTRLTVT.

The V call is TRBV5-1, the J call TRBJ2-3, with TRBD2 matching 7 bases. This CDR3 contains 15 residues. Germline-derived CDR1 and CDR2 are SGHRS and YFSETQ. The V gene end was trimmed by 1 base and the J gene end by 2 bases; junction bases not matched to a gene: 4. As DNA, the CDR3 is TGCGCCAGCAGCTTGTTGCGGGAGATCACAGATACGCAGTATTTT. This gives the protein CASSLLREITDTQYF.

This clone occurred once. V is TRBV2 and J is TRBJ1-6; 10 bases agree with TRBD1. Germline CDR1 and CDR2: SNHLY and FYNNEI. The CDR3 length is 15 residues. The V gene end was trimmed by 7 bases and the J gene end by 6 bases; junction bases not matched to a gene: 6. DNA for the CDR3: TGTGCCAGCAAAAGCCGGGACAGGGGTAATTCACCCCTCCACTTT. It specifies CASKSRDRGNSPLHF.

This chain connects TRBV29-1 to TRBJ2-2; 7 nucleotides align to TRBD1. Germline loops: CDR1 SQVTM, CDR2 ANQGSEA. The V segment lost 6 bases and the J segment 4 bases; nucleotides outside the gene matches: 11. This CDR3 spans 15 amino acids. The chain's CDR3 is CSVARTGGVTGELFF. In DNA form, the CDR3 reads TGCAGCGTCGCTCGGACAGGTGGGGTCACCGGGGAGCTGTTTTTT.

V gene TRBV19 combines with J gene TRBJ1-3; TRBD1 agrees at 7 bases. Trimming cost V 10 bases and J 0 bases; bases outside gene matches: 3. CDR3 length: 13 amino acids. Germline loops: CDR1 LNHDA, CDR2 SQIVND (reference sequence). The CDR3 sequence is CATHRGSGNTIYF. Here the CDR3 DNA reads TGTGCCACTCACAGGGGCTCTGGAAACACCATATATTTT.

The rearrangement links TRBV27 to TRBJ2-3, with TRBD2 matching 15 bases. This CDR3 has 17 amino acids. Germline trimming cut 5 bases from V and 2 bases from J; bases unmatched to any gene: 5. Germline V CDR1 and CDR2: MNHEY, SMNVEV (reference sequence). CDR3 nucleotides: TGTGCCAGCAGTAGGGGACTAGCGGGAGGAATCACAGATACGCAGTATTTT. Its protein product is CASSRGLAGGITDTQYF.

This sequence joins TRBV25-1 and TRBJ2-1; weak D call: TRBD1 (5 bases). This CDR3 spans 15 amino acids. Trimming pared 3 bases from V and 6 bases from J, leaving 15 bases between. Per the germline V gene, CDR1 is MGHDK and CDR2 is SYGVNS. The CDR3 loop reads CASSDPGRLSNEQFF. CDR3 bases: TGTGCCAGCAGTGATCCAGGGCGTTTGAGCAATGAGCAGTTCTTC.

The chain has TRBV5-1 and TRBJ1-2, with D unresolved. This CDR3 is built from 13 residues. Trimming removed 0 bases at V and 8 bases at J, with 11 bases between. The germline gives CDR1 SGHRS, CDR2 YFSETQ. CDR3 loop: CASSLAGVQGYTF. CDR3 nucleotide sequence: TGCGCCAGCAGCTTGGCCGGGGTTCAGGGCTACACCTTC.

By proportion, this clone is medium-sized. Different DNA sequences within this sample yield the same CDR3. The chain carries TRBV11-2 and TRBJ1-1, with D uncertain. The germline gives CDR1 SGHAT, CDR2 FQNNGV. Trimming shortened V by 4 bases and J by 4 bases, and 4 bases separated the two germline ends. This CDR3 is built from 11 residues. The CDR3 DNA is TGTGCCAGCAGCTCTAGCACTGAAGCTTTCTTT. Translated: CASSSSTEAFF.

The chain combines TRBV9 with TRBJ2-1, with TRBD1 matching over 8 bases. The CDR3 totals 15 residues. Germline CDR1 is SGDLS and CDR2 is YYNGEE. V was clipped by 4 bases and J by 3 bases; unmatched bases: 6. CDR3 sequence reads: CASSLAQGDYNEQFF. Here the CDR3 DNA reads TGTGCCAGCAGCTTAGCACAGGGGGACTACAATGAGCAGTTCTTC. Based on the CDR3 plus reference TRBV9 and TRBJ2-1, the full variable domain is DSGVTQTPKHLITATGQRVTLRCSPRSGDLSVYWYQQSLDQGLQFLIQYYNGEERAKGNILERFSAQQFPDLHSELNLSSLELGDSALYFCASSLAQGDYNEQFFGPGTRLTVL.